This TCR beta chain was captured by sequencing in a study of blood T cell repertoires in COVID-19. At the level of the study: Researchers got acute and convalescent COVID-19 samples from the United States, Italy and Spain.

Per the original methods: Nucleated cell number was recorded as an estimate derived from reference gene primer amplification. The protocol was immunoSEQ multiplex PCR, while the TCRdb copy is restricted to in-frame clones and leaves out a portion. That table supplies the V and J calls and clone size; D and trimming were determined from the DNA. Altogether tens of thousands of clones are present, 85% to 90% being singletons, with the ten largest covering about 1%. This receptor was identified in a human donor in a cohort sampled during active COVID-19. Sequenced: peripheral blood.

The CDR3 region is CASSSPTSGSNGEQFF. CDR3 in DNA: TGTGCCAGCAGTTCCCCTACTAGCGGGAGTAACGGTGAGCAGTTCTTC. This chain uses TRBV6-5 with TRBJ2-1; 11 nucleotides line up with TRBD2. Germline V gives CDR1 MNHEY, CDR2 SVGAGI. V was clipped by 4 bases and J by 9 bases; unmatched bases: 11. The CDR3 runs 16 residues.